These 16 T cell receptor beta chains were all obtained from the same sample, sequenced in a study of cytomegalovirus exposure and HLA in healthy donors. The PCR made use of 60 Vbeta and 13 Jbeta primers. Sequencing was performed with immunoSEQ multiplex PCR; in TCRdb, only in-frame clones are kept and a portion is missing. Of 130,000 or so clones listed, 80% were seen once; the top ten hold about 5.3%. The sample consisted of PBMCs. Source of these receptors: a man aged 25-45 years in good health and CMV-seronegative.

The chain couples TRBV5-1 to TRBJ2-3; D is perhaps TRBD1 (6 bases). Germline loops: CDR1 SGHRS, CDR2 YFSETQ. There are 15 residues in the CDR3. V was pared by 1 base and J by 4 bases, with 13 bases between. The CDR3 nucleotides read TGCGCCAGCAGCTTGAACAGGGCCGGGGCAGATACGCAGTATTTT. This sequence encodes CASSLNRAGADTQYF.

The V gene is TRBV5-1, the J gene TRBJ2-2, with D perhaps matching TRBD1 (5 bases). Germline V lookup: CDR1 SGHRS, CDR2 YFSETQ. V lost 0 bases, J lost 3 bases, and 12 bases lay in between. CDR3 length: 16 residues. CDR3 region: CASSLVSGIDTGELFF. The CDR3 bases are TGCGCCAGCAGCTTGGTTTCAGGGATCGACACCGGGGAGCTGTTTTTT.

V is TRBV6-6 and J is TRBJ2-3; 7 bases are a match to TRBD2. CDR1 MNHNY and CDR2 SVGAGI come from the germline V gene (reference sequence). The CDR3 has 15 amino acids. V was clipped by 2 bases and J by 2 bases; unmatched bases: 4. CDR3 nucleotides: TGTGCCAGCAGTTACCCTAGCGGATACACAGATACGCAGTATTTT. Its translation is CASSYPSGYTDTQYF.

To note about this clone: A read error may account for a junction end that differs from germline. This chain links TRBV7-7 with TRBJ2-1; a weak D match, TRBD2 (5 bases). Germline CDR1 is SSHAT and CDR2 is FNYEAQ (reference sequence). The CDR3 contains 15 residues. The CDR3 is CASSETSGSYNEQFF. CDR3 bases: TGTGCTAGCAGCGAAACGTCGGGGTCCTACAATGAGCAGTTCTTC.

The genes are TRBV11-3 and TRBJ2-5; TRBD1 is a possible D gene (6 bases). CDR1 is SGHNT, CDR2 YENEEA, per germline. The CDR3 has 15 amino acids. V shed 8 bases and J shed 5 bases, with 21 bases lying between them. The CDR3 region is CASVPQGTPGETQYF. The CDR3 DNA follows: TGTGCCAGCGTCCCCCAAGGGACACCGGGCGAGACCCAGTACTTC.

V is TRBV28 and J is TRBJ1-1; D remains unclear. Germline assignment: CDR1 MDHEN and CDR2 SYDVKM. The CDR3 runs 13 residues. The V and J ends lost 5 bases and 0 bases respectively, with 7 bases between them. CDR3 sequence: CASSPNMNTEAFF. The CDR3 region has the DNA TGTGCCAGCAGTCCCAACATGAACACTGAAGCTTTCTTT.

This chain's CDR3 is CASSYSRGLDYEQYF. Here the CDR3 DNA reads TGTGCCAGCAGTTACTCTAGGGGACTGGACTACGAGCAGTACTTC. The chain is built from TRBV6-6 and TRBJ2-7, with D tentatively TRBD2 (6 bases). Looked up from germline, CDR1 is MNHNY and CDR2 is SVGAGI (reference sequence). Trimming took 0 bases from V and 3 from J, leaving 12 bases between them. This CDR3 comprises 15 residues.

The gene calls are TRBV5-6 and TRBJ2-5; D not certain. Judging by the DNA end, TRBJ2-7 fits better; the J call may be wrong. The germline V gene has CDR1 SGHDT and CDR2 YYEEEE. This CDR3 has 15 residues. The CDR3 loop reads CASSLGSAVTYEQYF. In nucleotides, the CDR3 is TGTGCCAGCAGCTTGGGTTCGGCGGTTACCTACGAGCAGTACTTC.

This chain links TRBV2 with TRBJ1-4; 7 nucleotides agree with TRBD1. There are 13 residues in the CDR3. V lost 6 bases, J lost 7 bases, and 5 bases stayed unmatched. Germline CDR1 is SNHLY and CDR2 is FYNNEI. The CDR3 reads CASRGTGAEKLFF. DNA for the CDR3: TGTGCCAGCAGGGGTACAGGGGCTGAAAAACTGTTTTTT.

In DNA, the CDR3 is TGTGCCACCCTCGGGACAGGGGGACGCGAGCAGTACTTC. Its translation is CATLGTGGREQYF. V is TRBV6-6 and J is TRBJ2-7; 11 bases map to TRBD1. Germline-derived CDR1 and CDR2 are MNHNY and SVGAGI (reference sequence). This CDR3 contains 13 residues. Unmatched junction bases numbered 8, after V lost 10 bases and J lost 6 bases.

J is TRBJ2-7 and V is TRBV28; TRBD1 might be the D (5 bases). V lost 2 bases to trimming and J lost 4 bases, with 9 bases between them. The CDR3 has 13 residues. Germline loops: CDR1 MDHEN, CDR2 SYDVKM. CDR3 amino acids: CASSLTTDYEQYF. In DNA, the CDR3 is TGTGCCAGCAGTTTAACGACAGATTACGAGCAGTACTTC. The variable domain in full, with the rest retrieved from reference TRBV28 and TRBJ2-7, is DVKVTQSSRYLVKRTGEKVFLECVQDMDHENMFWYRQDPGLGLRLIYFSYDVKMKEKGDIPEGYSVSREKKERFSLILESASTNQTSMYLCASSLTTDYEQYFGPGTRLTVT.

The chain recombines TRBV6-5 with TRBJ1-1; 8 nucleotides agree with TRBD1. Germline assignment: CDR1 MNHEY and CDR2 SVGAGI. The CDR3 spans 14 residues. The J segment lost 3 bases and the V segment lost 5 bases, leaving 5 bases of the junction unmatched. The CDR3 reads CASSLGQGHTEAFF. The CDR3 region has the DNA TGTGCCAGCAGTCTCGGACAGGGACACACTGAAGCTTTCTTT.

The CDR3 here is CASSPPSTDTQYF. The DNA of the CDR3 is TGTGCCAGCAGCCCCCCTAGCACAGATACGCAGTATTTT. This chain links TRBV7-9 with TRBJ2-3, with unresolved D. Deletions cut 5 bases from V and 0 bases from J, with 6 bases between. In germline, CDR1 is SEHNR, CDR2 FQNEAQ (reference sequence). There are 13 residues in the CDR3.

The CDR3 DNA reads as TGTGCCAGTAACCCGGGGACAGGGTCGAACATTCAGTACTTC. This sequence encodes CASNPGTGSNIQYF. This chain links TRBV19 with TRBJ2-4; 9 bases are shared with TRBD1. V was pared by 7 bases and J by 7 bases, with 8 bases of the junction left unmatched. Looked up from germline, CDR1 is LNHDA and CDR2 is SQIVND (reference sequence). The CDR3 totals 14 residues.

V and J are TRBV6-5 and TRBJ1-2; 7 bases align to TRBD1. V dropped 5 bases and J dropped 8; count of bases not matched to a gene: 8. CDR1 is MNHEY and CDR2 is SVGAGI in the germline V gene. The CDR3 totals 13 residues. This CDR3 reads CASSQGQSRGYTF. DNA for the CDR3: TGTGCCAGCAGTCAGGGACAGTCACGAGGCTACACCTTC.

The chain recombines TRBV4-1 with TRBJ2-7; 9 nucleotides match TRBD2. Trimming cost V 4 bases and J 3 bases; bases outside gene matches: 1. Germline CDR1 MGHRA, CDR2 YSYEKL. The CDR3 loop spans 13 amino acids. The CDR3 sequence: CASSPAGGYEQYF. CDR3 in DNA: TGCGCCAGCAGCCCAGCGGGAGGCTACGAGCAGTACTTC.